This T cell receptor (beta chain) appears in the sequencing data of a study of blood T cells in healthy people across ages. General study findings and limits: The long-lived group displayed more naive CD4+ cells, plus higher diversity, than the aged donors did. Older individuals had lower TCR beta diversity per million T cells (the decline was roughly linear).

Then a second PCR, running about 7 to 11 cycles, was carried out with a sample-barcoded 5' primer and a J-beta primer mix. A template-switch adaptor with 12 random nucleotides tagged each cDNA molecule. Every sample produced at least 3 million CDR3-containing paired-end reads. TCRdb re-called the 5' RACE reads through MiXCR, storing one row per CDR3 protein. The data hold 600,000 to 800,000 distinct CDR3 sequences, with over 20% observed a single time. Worth noting for this clonotype: Its matching antigen is unknown.

CDR3 length: 15 amino acids. The ends were cut back, 1 base at V and 4 bases at J, with 11 bases in the middle. The receptor comes from a man between 65 and 79 years old in good health. The rearrangement links TRBV12-3 or TRBV12-4 to TRBJ2-1, with D perhaps matching TRBD1 (6 bases). The sample taken for sequencing was blood. CDR3 sequence: CASSLGGRPYNEQFF. CDR3 DNA sequence: TGTGCCAGCAGTTTAGGGGGGCGACCTTACAATGAGCAGTTCTTC.